This TCR beta chain is drawn from a study of tumor-infiltrating lymphocytes in primary liver carcinoma (dated by TCRdb to 2017 to 2019). As for the study more broadly: Of the five patients, three men and two women aged 30 to 69 years, four had hepatocellular carcinoma and one had combined HCC and intrahepatic cholangiocarcinoma. The five patients had tumors of stage T1-T3 N0M0, with maximum diameters ranging from 4.2 to 10 cm. Each sample produced roughly 3.5 to 8 million productive TCRbeta reads, and read depth showed no significant difference between tissue types. For each liver tumor, the study sampled five regions along with adjacent normal tissue and blood, and applied TCRbeta repertoire sequencing, expression microarrays and whole-exome sequencing. A total of 35 or so specimens from 5 patients, comprising approximately 25 tumor regions, 5 adjacent noncancerous liver tissues and 5 peripheral blood samples, were covered by TCRbeta repertoire sequencing. The 20 to 30 tumor region samples were profiled with Agilent mRNA microarrays so that TCRbeta repertoire diversity could be related to the local molecular phenotype. Repertoires from technical replicates were highly reproducible, with mean shared-clone rates around 0.89 and correlation coefficients above 0.95.

Concerning this clonotype itself: It lacks a known antigen. No base qualities exist here, and no much larger clone lies one base off it.

Without any cell sorting, total RNA and DNA were co-extracted from roughly 20-30 mg of bulk tissue using the AllPrep DNA/RNA mini kit. Between November 2015 and early 2016, roughly five patients in China with histopathologically diagnosed primary liver carcinoma had surgical resection. At the time of sampling, the patients had chronic HBV infection and had not received any treatment. Five spatially separated regions were sampled per tumor: superior, inferior, left-lateral and right-lateral poles, plus the tumor centre. Histological examination found more than 75% viable tumor cells in every tumor sample. Each fresh piece of tumor and adjacent tissue was cut in two, with one half stored in RNAlater at -80 degrees C and the other half sent for histology. From the cysteine up to the phenylalanine, the CDR3 has a length of 15 residues. This entry keeps only the CDR3 DNA: 45 bases, framed from base 1. Clipping removes 5 bases from V and 5 bases from J, with 11 as the unmatched junction base count. The germline V gene encodes CDR1 SGHAT and CDR2 FQNNGV.

Findings and caveats that apply to the study as a whole: A significantly larger repertoire fraction was made up by the top 250 clones in tumors than in blood (p = 0.039). Because sequencing covered only the TCR beta chain and unpaired alpha chains were not captured, true repertoire diversity is likely underestimated. Only about 7-25% of top clones were present in all five regions of a tumor, suggesting spatial heterogeneity of tumor-infiltrating T cells. Repertoire overlap was higher between tumor regions (mean around 36%) than tumor-adjacent (approximately 17%) or tumor-blood (approximately 14%) pairs, consistent with antigen-driven expansion. Since the samples were bulk and unsorted, there was no way to compare CD4+ and CD8+ T cell repertoires. Only a few patients were included in the study, and the authors note that the findings should be validated in a larger study.

Using a constant-region primer and ProtoScript II reverse transcriptase, TCRbeta-specific cDNA was reverse-transcribed from approximately 500 ng total RNA. Three nested multiplex PCR rounds, following a slightly modified ARM-PCR procedure, were used to build the TCRbeta libraries. Each of the first two PCR rounds ran for around 9 cycles and used multiplex TRBV1-TRBV30 forward primers together with a Cbeta reverse primer. Sample barcodes and Illumina adapters were attached in a final 25-cycle PCR using Deep VentR polymerase. Amplicons of 200-500 bp were gel-purified with a QIAquick gel extraction kit before sequencing. An Illumina HiSeq 2500 was used to sequence the TCRbeta amplicons with 250-bp paired-end reads. In the source study's methods: Quality trimming of reads was performed with Trimmomatic v0.33, and paired reads were merged with FLASH v1.2.11 so that full CDR3 sequences could be recovered. V, D and J germline segments were assigned to the rearranged TCRbeta sequences using MiGEC v1.2.1b. Clonotype statistics and Shannon-Wiener diversity indices were calculated with VDJtools v1.0.0. Except for diversity analysis, only each sample's 250 most abundant clonotypes were used in subsequent analyses to reduce sampling bias. Using fastp trimming at Q25 and MiXCR clonotype assembly, TCRdb reanalyzed the public sequencing data and kept in-frame beta chains. Identical CDR3 proteins give one entry, which carries the most common genes and DNA. TCRdb, not the original authors, processed these V and J calls. Across this sample there are about 110,000 distinct CDR3 sequences, with 50% to 65% seen only once. Of the sample, approximately 9.7% is held by the ten largest clones.

The sample was liver tumor tissue from sampling region 1. The intended sense of this specimen's cell subset or site label: tumor region T1, superior pole. The TCR was taken from a woman aged 55-69 years with primary liver carcinoma and hepatitis B virus infection. In this chain, TRBV11-2 is recombined with TRBJ1-1; a stretch of 7 junction bases matches TRBD1. The bases read TGTGCCAGCAGCGTCAAAAGGACAGGAGGGACTGAAGCTTTCTTT. The encoded protein is CASSVKRTGGTEAFF. The CDR3, completed at both ends by the reference TRBV11-2 and TRBJ1-1 genes, gives the full variable domain EAGVAQSPRYKIIEKRQSVAFWCNPISGHATLYWYQQILGQGPKLLIQFQNNGVVDDSQLPKDRFSAERLKGVDSTLKIQPAKLEDSAVYLCASSVKRTGGTEAFFGQGTRLTVV.